These 2 T cell receptor beta chains came from one sample sequenced in a study of cytomegalovirus exposure and HLA in healthy donors. The PCR contained 60 Vbeta and 13 Jbeta primers. The protocol was immunoSEQ multiplex PCR, while the TCRdb copy is restricted to in-frame clones and leaves out a portion. Seen here are over 65,000 clones, around 74% observed once, and the top ten hold approximately 7%. Sequencing was done on a sample of PBMCs. The receptors shown here come from a woman aged 25 to 39 in good health and CMV-seropositive.

The V and J genes are TRBV6-1 and TRBJ2-7; TRBD2 matches 7 bases. CDR3 length: 13 residues. Germline CDR1 is MNHNS and CDR2 is SASEGT. CDR3 loop: CTARKAGFYEQYF. CDR3 bases: TGTACTGCTCGTAAAGCGGGGTTCTACGAGCAGTACTTC.

V is TRBV6-1 and J is TRBJ1-3; unclear D gene. Per germline, CDR1 MNHNS and CDR2 SASEGT. There are 14 residues in the CDR3. The ends were cut back, 6 bases at V and 0 bases at J, with 9 bases in the middle. The CDR3 here is CASRSFHSGNTIYF. The DNA for the CDR3 is TGTGCCAGCAGGTCATTTCACTCTGGAAACACCATATATTTT.